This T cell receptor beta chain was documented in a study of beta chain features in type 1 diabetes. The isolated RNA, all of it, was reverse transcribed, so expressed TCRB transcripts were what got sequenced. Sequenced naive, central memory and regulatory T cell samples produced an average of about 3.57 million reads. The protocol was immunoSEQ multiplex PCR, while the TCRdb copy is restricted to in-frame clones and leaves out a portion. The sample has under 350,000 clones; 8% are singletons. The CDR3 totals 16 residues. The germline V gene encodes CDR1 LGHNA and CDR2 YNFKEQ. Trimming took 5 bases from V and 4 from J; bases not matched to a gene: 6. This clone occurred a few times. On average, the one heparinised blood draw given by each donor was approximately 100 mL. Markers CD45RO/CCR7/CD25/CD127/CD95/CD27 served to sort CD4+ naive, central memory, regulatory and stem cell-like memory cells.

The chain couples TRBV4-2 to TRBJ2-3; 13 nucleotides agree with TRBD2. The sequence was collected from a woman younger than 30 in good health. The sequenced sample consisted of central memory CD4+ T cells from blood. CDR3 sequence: CASSRTSGGNPDTQYF. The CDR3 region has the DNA TGTGCCAGCAGCAGGACTAGCGGGGGCAACCCAGATACGCAGTATTTT.